The 22 T cell receptor beta chains below all came from one sample that was sequenced in a study of cytomegalovirus exposure and HLA in healthy donors. Primers: 60 Vbeta forward and 13 Jbeta reverse. Sequencing was performed with immunoSEQ multiplex PCR; in TCRdb, only in-frame clones are kept and a portion is missing. Of fewer than 200,000 clones listed, 70% to 85% were seen once; the top ten hold roughly 3.1%. The sequencing input was PBMCs. Receptors were obtained from a man aged 40-49 years in good health and CMV-seropositive.

This rearrangement joins TRBV5-4 to TRBJ2-1; 10 nucleotides align to TRBD2. The junction had 3 bases not matched to a gene; V was cut back by 1 base and J by 8 bases. The CDR3 contains 14 residues. CDR1 is SGHNT, CDR2 YYREEE, per germline (reference sequence). CDR3 residues: CASSLPSGSYEQFF. CDR3 in DNA: TGTGCCAGCAGCTTGCCTAGCGGGAGCTATGAGCAGTTCTTC. Full variable domain (remainder filled in from reference TRBV5-4 and TRBJ2-1): ETGVTQSPTHLIKTRGQQVTLRCSSQSGHNTVSWYQQALGQGPQFIFQYYREEENGRGNFPPRFSGLQFPNYSSELNVNALELDDSALYLCASSLPSGSYEQFFGPGTRLTVL.

The V gene is TRBV10-3, the J gene TRBJ1-6; a weak D match, TRBD1 (5 bases). CDR1 and CDR2 from the germline V gene are ENHRY and SYGVKD. With 9 bases removed from V and 8 bases from J, the gap between germline ends came to 11 bases. The CDR3 contains 12 residues. The CDR3 loop reads CAIQGMDSPLHF. In nucleotides, the CDR3 is TGTGCCATTCAGGGTATGGATTCACCCCTCCACTTT.

The chain recombines TRBV5-6 with TRBJ2-7; TRBD1 agrees at 10 bases. CDR3 length: 13 residues. The V and J ends lost 3 bases and 6 bases, in that order; junction bases with no gene match: 3. CDR1 is SGHDT, CDR2 YYEEEE, per germline. The chain's CDR3 is CASSYRDRGEQYF. The CDR3 DNA reads as TGTGCCAGCAGCTACCGGGACAGGGGCGAGCAGTACTTC. Full variable domain (remainder filled in from reference TRBV5-6 and TRBJ2-7): DAGVTQSPTHLIKTRGQQVTLRCSPKSGHDTVSWYQQALGQGPQFIFQYYEEEERQRGNFPDRFSGHQFPNYSSELNVNALLLGDSALYLCASSYRDRGEQYFGPGTRLTVT.

The chain uses TRBV2 and TRBJ1-3; D not certain. Trimming took off 6 bases at V and 0 bases at J, with 15 bases between the two ends. The CDR3 loop spans 16 amino acids. Germline-derived CDR1 and CDR2 are SNHLY and FYNNEI. The CDR3 is CASSFERVSSGNTIYF. CDR3 DNA sequence: TGTGCCAGCAGCTTCGAGCGAGTTTCCTCTGGAAACACCATATATTTT.

The chain has TRBV19 and TRBJ1-5, with TRBD1 as a possible D gene (5 bases). CDR3 size: 16 residues. Per germline, CDR1 LNHDA and CDR2 SQIVND (reference sequence). V gave up 6 bases and J gave up 2 bases, with 17 bases separating them. The CDR3 protein is CASRIGTGRGNQPQHF. CDR3 nucleotide sequence: TGTGCCAGTAGGATCGGAACAGGCCGGGGCAATCAGCCCCAGCATTTT.

The genes are TRBV4-1 and TRBJ2-1; TRBD2 aligns across 10 bases. The CDR3 is 17 residues long. Germline values: CDR1 MGHRA, CDR2 YSYEKL. V was clipped by 4 bases and J by 9 bases; unmatched bases: 15. The CDR3 here is CASSRGTSGINKGEQFF. DNA of the CDR3: TGCGCCAGCAGCCGCGGAACTAGCGGGATAAATAAGGGTGAGCAGTTCTTC.

This clone has a single count. The gene calls are TRBV6-1 and TRBJ2-6; D uncertain. V was pared by 6 bases and J by 0 bases, with 9 bases between. The germline gives CDR1 MNHNS, CDR2 SASEGT. The CDR3 has 15 residues. The CDR3 DNA sequence: TGTGCCAGCAGCGACTTATTCTCTGGGGCCAACGTCCTGACTTTC. Translation: CASSDLFSGANVLTF.

This chain links TRBV7-9 with TRBJ1-4, with D unresolved. The CDR3 has 17 amino acids. Trimming pared 1 base from V and 3 bases from J, leaving 15 bases between. The germline V gene encodes CDR1 SEHNR and CDR2 FQNEAQ (reference sequence). As DNA, the CDR3 is TGTGCCAGCAGCTTAGGGATTCAAAGCGCGTCTAATGAAAAACTGTTTTTT. It specifies CASSLGIQSASNEKLFF.

This chain connects TRBV7-9 to TRBJ1-4, with 10 bases that match TRBD1. Germline-derived CDR1 and CDR2 are SEHNR and FQNEAQ (reference sequence). The CDR3 consists of 16 residues. Unmatched junction bases numbered 5, after V lost 0 bases and J lost 7 bases. DNA for the CDR3: TGTGCCAGCAGCTTAGCTTCGGGACAGGGGTCTGAAAAACTGTTTTTT. Protein sequence: CASSLASGQGSEKLFF. The full variable domain, its missing parts supplied by reference TRBV7-9 and TRBJ1-4, is DTGVSQNPRHKITKRGQNVTFRCDPISEHNRLYWYRQTLGQGPEFLTYFQNEAQLEKSRLLSDRFSAERPKGSFSTLEIQRTEQGDSAMYLCASSLASGQGSEKLFFGSGTQLSVL.

The gene calls are TRBV6-1 and TRBJ2-7, with a possible D match to TRBD1 (6 bases). Looked up from germline, CDR1 is MNHNS and CDR2 is SASEGT. This CDR3 region has 15 residues. Deletions cut 7 bases from V and 6 bases from J, with 22 bases between. This CDR3 reads CASTSWTEYIGEQYF. CDR3 DNA sequence: TGTGCCAGCACTTCCTGGACAGAGTATATTGGCGAGCAGTACTTC.

This chain links TRBV5-1 with TRBJ2-2, with TRBD1 matching over 7 bases. The CDR3 runs 16 residues. Germline loops: CDR1 SGHRS, CDR2 YFSETQ. J was trimmed by 6 bases and V by 0 bases; bases with no gene match: 8. This CDR3 is CASSLANRGQAGELFF. DNA for the CDR3: TGCGCCAGCAGCTTGGCTAACAGGGGTCAGGCCGGGGAGCTGTTTTTT.

In the case of this clone: One end of the junction fails to match germline, which may point to a read error. This chain joins TRBV28 and TRBJ2-5; 7 bases are shared with TRBD1. Germline V lookup: CDR1 MDHEN, CDR2 SYDVKM. This CDR3 is 12 amino acids long. This chain's CDR3 is CASSFSTGTANF. As DNA, the CDR3 is TGTGCCAGCAGTTTCTCTACCGGGACAGCGAACTTC.

The chain links TRBV9 to TRBJ2-2; D call uncertain. The V gene's germline CDR1 is SGDLS and CDR2 YYNGEE. This CDR3 contains 15 residues. V was shortened by 0 bases and J by 3 bases, with 9 bases between the two germline ends. CDR3 sequence (DNA): TGTGCCAGCAGCGTAGCAGGTTGGGACACCGGGGAGCTGTTTTTT. This gives the protein CASSVAGWDTGELFF.

This clone is a singleton in its sample. The rearrangement uses TRBV5-1 and TRBJ2-5; 8 positions match TRBD1. CDR3 length equals 16 residues. Germline loops: CDR1 SGHRS, CDR2 YFSETQ. V dropped 3 bases and J dropped 1; count of bases not matched to a gene: 8. CDR3 sequence reads: CASSYDRGPIQETQYF. In DNA form, the CDR3 reads TGCGCCAGCAGCTACGACAGGGGCCCCATCCAAGAGACCCAGTACTTC.

The chain links TRBV14 to TRBJ2-7; 7 bases line up with TRBD2. The CDR3 is made up of 15 amino acids. The junction had 8 bases not matched to a gene; V was cut back by 4 bases and J by 2 bases. Germline V gene lookup returns CDR1 SGHDN and CDR2 FVKESK. CDR3 in amino acids: CASSRGDYITYEQYF. The CDR3 DNA sequence: TGTGCCAGCAGCCGAGGGGACTACATCACCTACGAGCAGTACTTC.

The chain carries TRBV30 and TRBJ2-1; D uncertain. CDR1 is GTSNPN and CDR2 is SVGIG in the germline V gene (reference sequence). Trimming stripped 0 bases from V and 10 bases from J, with 10 bases between. The CDR3 has 12 residues. The CDR3 region is CAWSVTRREQFF. CDR3 bases: TGTGCCTGGAGTGTAACCCGCCGGGAGCAGTTCTTC.

This clone was seen a handful of times. The chain recombines TRBV5-1 with TRBJ2-1; D is perhaps TRBD2 (5 bases). In germline, CDR1 is SGHRS, CDR2 YFSETQ. This CDR3 has 13 residues. Trimming left V 4 bases short and J 5 bases short, with 10 bases between. The CDR3 nucleotides are TGCGCCAGCAGCCTGGACTTCAACAATGAGCAGTTCTTC. Protein sequence: CASSLDFNNEQFF.

The chain has TRBV21-1 and TRBJ1-2; the table assigns TRBD1, which was not confirmed against the DNA. TRBV21-1 is recorded as a pseudogene. CDR3 length equals 13 residues. CDR3 in DNA: TGTGCCAGCAACGACAGGGAAGTCTATGGCTACACCTTC. It codes for CASNDREVYGYTF.

V usage is TRBV15 and J usage is TRBJ1-1; D is unresolved. Germline V gene data show CDR1 as LNHNV and CDR2 as YYDKDF (reference sequence). This CDR3 spans 15 amino acids. V was clipped by 0 bases and J by 5 bases, with 13 bases between them. The CDR3 sequence: CATSRDPGPGTEAFF. In DNA form, the CDR3 reads TGTGCCACCAGCAGAGACCCTGGGCCCGGAACTGAAGCTTTCTTT. The variable domain in full, completed from reference TRBV15 and TRBJ1-1, reads DAMVIQNPRYQVTQFGKPVTLSCSQTLNHNVMYWYQQKSSQAPKLLFHYYDKDFNNEADTPDNFQSRRPNTSFCFLDIRSPGLGDTAMYLCATSRDPGPGTEAFFGQGTRLTVV.

In its sample, this clone was seen a few times. V gene TRBV28 combines with J gene TRBJ1-4; no clear D. Per germline, CDR1 MDHEN and CDR2 SYDVKM. The CDR3 spans 13 residues. Trimming removed 6 bases from V and 2 bases from J, with 7 bases in between. The CDR3 coding sequence is TGTGCCAGCAGGACTGGGACTAATGAAAAACTGTTTTTT. Its protein is CASRTGTNEKLFF.

This chain links TRBV6-1 with TRBJ2-3, with TRBD2 matching over 9 bases. V lost 6 bases and J lost 3; bases outside the gene matches: 1. Looked up from germline, CDR1 is MNHNS and CDR2 is SASEGT. The length of the CDR3 is 13 residues. CDR3 bases: TGTGCCAGCAGGCGGGGGGGAACAGATACGCAGTATTTT. Encoded protein: CASRRGGTDTQYF.

The chain employs TRBV28 and TRBJ1-2, with no clear D. Looked up from germline, CDR1 is MDHEN and CDR2 is SYDVKM. This CDR3 has 11 residues. V lost 7 bases and J lost 8, with 11 bases in between. The CDR3 spells CASNGSGGYTF. Here the CDR3 DNA reads TGTGCCAGCAATGGGTCGGGGGGCTACACCTTC.